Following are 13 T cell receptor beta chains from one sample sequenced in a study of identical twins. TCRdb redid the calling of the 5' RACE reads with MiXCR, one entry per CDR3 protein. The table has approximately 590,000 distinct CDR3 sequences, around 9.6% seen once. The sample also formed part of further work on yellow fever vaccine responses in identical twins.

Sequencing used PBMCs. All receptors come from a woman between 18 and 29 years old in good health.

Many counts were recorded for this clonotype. DNA of the CDR3: TGTGCCAGCAGCTCGACGGGGCCCGGGGAGCTGTTTTTT. Translation gives CASSSTGPGELFF. The chain has TRBV7-3 and TRBJ2-2; either TRBD1 or TRBD2 may fit D (5 bases each). This CDR3 has 13 residues. Trimming removed 4 bases at V and 6 bases at J, with 9 bases between. CDR1 and CDR2 (germline): SGHTA, FQGTGA.

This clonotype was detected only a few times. As DNA, the CDR3 is TGCAGTGCATCACCTATAGCGATAAGTACCTACAATGAGCAGTTCTTC. Amino acid sequence: CSASPIAISTYNEQFF. The chain uses TRBV20-1 and TRBJ2-1; possibly TRBD2 for D (5 bases). The CDR3 extends over 16 amino acids. V lost 6 bases and J 2 bases, leaving 20 bases between the germline ends. The V gene's germline CDR1 is DFQATT and CDR2 SNEGSKA (reference sequence).

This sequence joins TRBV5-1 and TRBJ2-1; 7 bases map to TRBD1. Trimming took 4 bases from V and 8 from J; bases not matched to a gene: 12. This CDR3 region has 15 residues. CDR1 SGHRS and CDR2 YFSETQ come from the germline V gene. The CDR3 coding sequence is TGCGCCAGCAGCCCTGGAGACAGGGAGAACGATGAGCAGTTCTTC. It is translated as CASSPGDRENDEQFF.

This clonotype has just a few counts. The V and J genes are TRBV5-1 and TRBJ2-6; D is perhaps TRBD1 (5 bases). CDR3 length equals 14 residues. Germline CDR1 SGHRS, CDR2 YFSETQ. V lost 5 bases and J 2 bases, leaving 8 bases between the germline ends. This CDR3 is CASRGDPGANVLTF. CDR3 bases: TGCGCCAGCAGAGGGGATCCTGGGGCCAACGTCCTGACTTTC.

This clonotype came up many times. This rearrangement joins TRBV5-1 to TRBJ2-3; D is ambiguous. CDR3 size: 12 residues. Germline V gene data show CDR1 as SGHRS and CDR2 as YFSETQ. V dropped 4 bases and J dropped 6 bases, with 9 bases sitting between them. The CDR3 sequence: CASSRARDTQYF. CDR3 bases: TGCGCCAGCAGCAGGGCACGGGATACGCAGTATTTT. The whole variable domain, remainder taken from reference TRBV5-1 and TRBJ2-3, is KAGVTQTPRYLIKTRGQQVTLSCSPISGHRSVSWYQQTPGQGLQFLFEYFSETQRNKGNFPGRFSGRQFSNSRSEMNVSTLELGDSALYLCASSRARDTQYFGPGTRLTVL.

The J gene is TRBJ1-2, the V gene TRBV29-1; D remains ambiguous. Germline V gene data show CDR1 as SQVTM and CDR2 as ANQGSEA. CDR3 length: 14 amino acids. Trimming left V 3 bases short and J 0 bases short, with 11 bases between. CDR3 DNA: TGCAGCGTTGAGAGTCAGCCTCCTAACTATGGCTACACCTTC. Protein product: CSVESQPPNYGYTF.

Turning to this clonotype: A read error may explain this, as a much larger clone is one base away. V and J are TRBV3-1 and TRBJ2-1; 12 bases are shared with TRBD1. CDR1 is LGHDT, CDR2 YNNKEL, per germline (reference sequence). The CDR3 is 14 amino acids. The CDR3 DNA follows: TGTCCCAGGTGCCGGGACAGGGGGCGAGGTGAGCAGTTCTTC. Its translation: CPRCRDRGRGEQFF.

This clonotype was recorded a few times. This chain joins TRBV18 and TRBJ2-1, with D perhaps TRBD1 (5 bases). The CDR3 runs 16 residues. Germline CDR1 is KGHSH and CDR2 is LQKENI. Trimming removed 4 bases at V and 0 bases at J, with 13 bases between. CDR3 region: CASSRGRGLSYNEQFF. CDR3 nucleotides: TGTGCCAGCTCACGGGGAAGGGGCCTCTCCTACAATGAGCAGTTCTTC.

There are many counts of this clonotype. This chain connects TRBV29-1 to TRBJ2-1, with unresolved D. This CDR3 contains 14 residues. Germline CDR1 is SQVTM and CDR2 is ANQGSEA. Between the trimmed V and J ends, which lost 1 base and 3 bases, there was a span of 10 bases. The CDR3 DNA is TGCAGCGTTGAAGGAGGCCGCGGCTACAATGAGCAGTTCTTC. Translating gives CSVEGGRGYNEQFF.

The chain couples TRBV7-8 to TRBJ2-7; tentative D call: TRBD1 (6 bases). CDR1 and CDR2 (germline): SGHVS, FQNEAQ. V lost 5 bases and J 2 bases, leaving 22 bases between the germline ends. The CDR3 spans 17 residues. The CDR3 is CASSVYFGDMVAYEQYF. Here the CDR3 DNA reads TGTGCCAGCAGCGTTTATTTTGGGGACATGGTCGCCTACGAGCAGTACTTC.

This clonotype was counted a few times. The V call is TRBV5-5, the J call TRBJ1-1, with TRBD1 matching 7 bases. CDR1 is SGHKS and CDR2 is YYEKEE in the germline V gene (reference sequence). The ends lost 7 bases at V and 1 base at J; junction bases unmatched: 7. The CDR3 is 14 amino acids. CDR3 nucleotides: TGTGCCAGCTTCAGGACAGGCCGGAACACTGAAGCTTTCTTT. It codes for CASFRTGRNTEAFF.

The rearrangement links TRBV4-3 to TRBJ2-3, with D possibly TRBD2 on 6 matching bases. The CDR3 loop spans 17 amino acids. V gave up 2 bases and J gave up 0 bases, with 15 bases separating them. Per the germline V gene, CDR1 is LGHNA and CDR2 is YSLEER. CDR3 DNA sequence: TGCGCCAGCAGCCAACAAACCGGCGGGGCGAGCACAGATACGCAGTATTTT. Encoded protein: CASSQQTGGASTDTQYF.

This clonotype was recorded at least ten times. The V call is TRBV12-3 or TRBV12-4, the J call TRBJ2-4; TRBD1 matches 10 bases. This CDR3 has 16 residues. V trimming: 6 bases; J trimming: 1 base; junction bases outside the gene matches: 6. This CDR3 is CASSWDRGDAKNIQYF. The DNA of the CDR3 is TGTGCCAGCAGCTGGGACAGGGGCGACGCCAAAAACATTCAGTACTTC.